One T cell receptor beta chain is described in this entry. No antigen is known for it. This sample is part of a study of blood T cells in healthy people across ages. General study findings and limits: Strongly correlated with naive T cell percentage was TCR beta diversity.

Germline V gene lookup returns CDR1 DFQATT and CDR2 SNEGSKA (reference sequence). This CDR3 is built from 13 residues. Next came a second PCR, run for about 6 to 11 cycles, which used a sample-barcoded 5' primer along with a J-beta primer mix. Each CDR3 protein gets one entry after TCRdb re-called the 5' RACE reads with MiXCR. The sample includes 630,000 or so distinct CDR3 sequences, about 30% seen only once; the top ten take around 14%. Aged roughly 6 to 90, donors were systemically healthy Caucasians from Russia. Samples had at least 6.5 million PBMCs isolated from them. The specimen was blood. The sequence came from a woman of 80 years or more in good health. This sequence joins TRBV20-1 and TRBJ2-5; D is unresolved. CDR3 DNA: TGCAGCGCCACGTTATCAGTCCAAGAGACCCAGTACTTC. Its protein product is CSATLSVQETQYF.